This T cell receptor beta chain was obtained from a study of CD8+CD57+ T cells in acquired aplastic anemia (dated by TCRdb to between 2018 and 2020). General notes on the study: A mean of about 3.2 ug of DNA, ranging from about 0.19 to 27.4 ug, was extracted from sorted CD4+ and CD8+ cells. A CD8+CD57+ expansion meant a frequency higher than the mean frequency seen in healthy subjects. The research as a whole found: Some 31 CD8+ CDR3 sequences were shared between patients and controls but appeared highly expressed in patients and within their immunodominant clones. No significant difference in CD8+ Simpson's diversity was found between patients and healthy controls (P=0.060).

V gives up 5 bases and J gives up 0 bases, and the segment between their germline ends measures 14 bases. CDR1 and CDR2, looked up from the germline V gene, are SGHVS and FQNEAQ. Counted from cysteine to phenylalanine, this CDR3 has 16 amino acids. Only CDR3 DNA is held: 48 bases, read in frame from base 1. Genomic DNA was used as template for profiling of TCR beta VDJ combinations and CDR3 sequences. An Illumina HiSeq 2000 was used for TCR repertoire sequencing. The paper's processing steps were these. Repertoires were assessed using TRBV/TRBJ rearrangement plots, CDR3 size and DJ length profiles, and Simpson's diversity index. The most abundant DNA sequence in the deep sequencing data was taken as the immunodominant clone. CDR3 amino acid sequences were checked for sharing between subjects and were compared against published repertoires and the VDJdb database. The public sequencing data were trimmed at Q25 with fastp and processed into clonotypes with MiXCR by TCRdb, which kept only in-frame beta chains. For every CDR3 protein sequence, its rows merge into one entry that carries the most common genes and DNA. The V and J calls and clone size come from TCRdb's table, not from the authors' own analysis. In all, the sample holds about 200,000 distinct CDR3 sequences, and 55% to 65% of those were seen once. Around 50% of the sample is held by the ten biggest clonotypes.

Points on this clonotype: Its antigen is still unknown. No clone much larger than this one lies a single base away; base qualities are absent.

Patients chosen for sequencing had shown expansion of CD8+CD57+ cells by flow cytometry. All patients had severe acquired aplastic anemia diagnosed by International Study of Aplastic Anemia and Agranulocytosis and Camitta criteria. No therapy had been received by the patients at the time of blood sampling. In this study, sorted CD4+ and CD8+ T cells from the blood of healthy subjects and of severe aplastic anemia patients had their TCR repertoires deep-sequenced. In the USA, patient enrollment took place under clinicaltrials.gov protocols 00001620, 01623167, 00001397, 00071045, 00081523 and 00961064. Ficoll-Paque density gradient centrifugation was used to isolate peripheral blood mononuclear cells. Before DNA extraction, CD4+ and CD8+ T cells were sorted by FACS or by magnetic beads.

Input material: sorted CD4+, CD8+, or CD8+CD57+ T cells (not recorded which) from PBMCs. This TCR was sampled from a human donor with aplastic anemia. The V and J segments used are TRBV7-8 and TRBJ2-4; the D gene is tentatively TRBD1 or TRBD2, each matching 7 bases. The DNA sequence reads TGTGCCAGCAGCCCCAGGGGGGGTCTAGCCAAAAACATTCAGTACTTC. This encodes CASSPRGGLAKNIQYF.